This TCR beta chain emerged from a study of human T cells and chemical hapten exposure. The time point is: patch test 2, 6 weeks after DPC sensitization. The treatment here: therapeutic diphenylcyclopropenone sensitization with weekly scalp DPC. TCRdb analysed the RACE reads with MiXCR anew, one entry per CDR3 protein. The data contain some 150,000 distinct CDR3 sequences, about 12% of them seen just once; the ten biggest clones take up around 1.4%. There are 17 residues in the CDR3. V dropped 0 bases and J dropped 2 bases, with 11 bases sitting between them. Germline CDR1 and CDR2: MNHEY and SVGAGI. This clonotype was seen many times. Its antigen is undetermined. Findings and limits, study-wide: Controls formed significantly fewer large CDR3 similarity clusters than expanded TCRs did. Having alopecia, donors may respond immunologically unlike healthy people. The number of TCRs over 1 in 1000 frequency stayed unchanged after DPC.

The rearrangement uses TRBV6-5 and TRBJ1-6; D gene unclear. This sequence originates from a woman aged 45-65 years with alopecia areata. Some clones in this sample may be carry-over from other donors' samples. The material was whole blood, obtained in connection with sensitization to the hapten diphenylcyclopropenone (DPC). For the CDR3, the DNA is TGTGCCAGCAGTTACTCCAAGGGAAGCGCCTATAATTCACCCCTCCACTTT. Amino acid sequence: CASSYSKGSAYNSPLHF.